This record concerns one TCR beta chain sequence. The sample originates from a study of blood T cell repertoires in COVID-19. Study at large: COVID-19 samples collected from the United States, Italy and Spain covered acute and convalescent phases. PBMCs, B-cell-depleted T cells, or T cells were the source of the cDNA or gDNA that made up the material.

V lost 0 bases, J lost 2 bases, and 8 bases lay in between. Germline V gives CDR1 SGHRS, CDR2 YFSETQ. This CDR3 has 15 amino acids. Source study methods: From reference gene primer amplification, estimates of nucleated cell counts were derived. Using immunoSEQ multiplex PCR, the repertoire was profiled, and TCRdb retains in-frame clones only, with some absent. V, J and clone size were drawn from that table, and D and trimming were deduced from the DNA. The profile shows about 80,000 clones, roughly four fifths of them singletons. The chain links TRBV5-1 to TRBJ2-2; D gene uncertain. The sequenced sample consisted of peripheral blood. This receptor was identified in a man older than 75 with acute or convalescent COVID-19. CDR3 in amino acids: CASSLAPPNTGELFF. CDR3 bases: TGCGCCAGCAGCTTGGCCCCTCCTAACACCGGGGAGCTGTTTTTT.